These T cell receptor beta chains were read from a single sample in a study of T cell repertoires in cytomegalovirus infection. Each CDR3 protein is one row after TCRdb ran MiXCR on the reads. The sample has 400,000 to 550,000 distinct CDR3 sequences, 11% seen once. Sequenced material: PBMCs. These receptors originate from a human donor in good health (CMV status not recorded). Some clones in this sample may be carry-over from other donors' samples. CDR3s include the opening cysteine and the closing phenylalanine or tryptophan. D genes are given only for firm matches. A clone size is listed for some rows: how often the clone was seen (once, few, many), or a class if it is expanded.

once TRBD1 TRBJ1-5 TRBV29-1 TGCAGCGCAGGACAGGGCCCCAATCAGCCCCAGCATTTT CSAGQGPNQPQHF
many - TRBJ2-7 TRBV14 TGTGCCAGCAGCCAATCGTCTGACGAGCAGTACTTC CASSQSSDEQYF
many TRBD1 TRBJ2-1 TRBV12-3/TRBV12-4 TGTGCCAGCAGTCCCTCCGGGACAGCCAACAATGAGCAGTTCTTC CASSPSGTANNEQFF
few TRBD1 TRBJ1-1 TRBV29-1 TGCAGCGTTGAAGATCAGGGCCAGGGGGTCTTGGCTTTCTTT CSVEDQGQGVLAFF
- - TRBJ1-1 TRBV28 TGTGCCAGCAGTTTAAGGGGGACCGCCACTGAAGCTTTCTTT CASSLRGTATEAFF
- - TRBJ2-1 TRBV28 TGTGCCAGTCGTTCTGGCAAAGCCTACAATGAGCAGTTCTTC CASRSGKAYNEQFF
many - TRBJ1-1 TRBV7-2 TGTGCCAGCAGCTTAGAGGGCAGGGTGAACACTGAAGCTTTCTTT CASSLEGRVNTEAFF
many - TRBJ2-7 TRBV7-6 TGTGCCAGCAGCTCGGGGTCCAAAAGCTCCTACGAGCAGTACTTC CASSSGSKSSYEQYF
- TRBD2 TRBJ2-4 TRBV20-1 TGCAGTGCTGAGTTGGGAGGGGCCAAAAACATTCAGTACTTC CSAELGGAKNIQYF
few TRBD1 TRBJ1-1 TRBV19 TGTGCCAGTAGTATGAGGACAGGGAGAACTGAAGCTTTCTTT CASSMRTGRTEAFF